In its sample, the clone carrying this T cell receptor beta chain was seen many times. Antigen: not known. This specimen belongs to a study of human T cells and chemical hapten exposure. Study details: Yields of TCR per sample differed, chiefly owing to small differences in pooled library volume. Points from the study as a whole: The number of TCRs over 1 in 1000 frequency stayed unchanged after DPC.

For the library, individual cDNA molecules each received unique molecular identifiers. TCRdb fed the RACE reads into MiXCR, producing one record per CDR3 protein. The sample lists under 50,000 distinct CDR3 sequences, about 3.5% occurring once. In germline, CDR1 is MNHEY, CDR2 SMNVEV (reference sequence). V was pared by 6 bases and J by 3 bases, with 2 bases of the junction left unmatched. The CDR3 has 13 amino acids. Specified time point: healthy volunteer bleed at 6 weeks. The template was total RNA from unfractionated whole blood. Specimen: whole blood. V is TRBV27 and J is TRBJ1-5; the match to TRBD1 covers 7 bases. The sequence came from a human donor in good health. Some clones in this sample may be carry-over from other donors' samples. The CDR3 spells CASRTGSNQPQHF. For the CDR3, the DNA is TGTGCCAGCAGGACAGGGTCCAATCAGCCCCAGCATTTT.